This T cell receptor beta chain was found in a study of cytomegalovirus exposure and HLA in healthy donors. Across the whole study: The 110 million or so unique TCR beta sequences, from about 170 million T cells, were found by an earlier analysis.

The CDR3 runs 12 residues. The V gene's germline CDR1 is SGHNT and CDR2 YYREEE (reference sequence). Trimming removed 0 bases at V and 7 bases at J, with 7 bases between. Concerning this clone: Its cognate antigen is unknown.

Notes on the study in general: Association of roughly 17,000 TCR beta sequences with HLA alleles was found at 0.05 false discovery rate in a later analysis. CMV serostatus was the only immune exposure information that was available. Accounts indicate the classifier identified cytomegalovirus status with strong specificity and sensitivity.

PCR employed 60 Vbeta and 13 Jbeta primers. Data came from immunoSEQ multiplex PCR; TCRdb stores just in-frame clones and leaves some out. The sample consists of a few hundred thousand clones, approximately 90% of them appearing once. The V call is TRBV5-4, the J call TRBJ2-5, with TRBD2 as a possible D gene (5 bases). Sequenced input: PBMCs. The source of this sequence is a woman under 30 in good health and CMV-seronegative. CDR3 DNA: TGTGCCAGCAGCTTGGATCGGGGGACCCAGTACTTC. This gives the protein CASSLDRGTQYF.